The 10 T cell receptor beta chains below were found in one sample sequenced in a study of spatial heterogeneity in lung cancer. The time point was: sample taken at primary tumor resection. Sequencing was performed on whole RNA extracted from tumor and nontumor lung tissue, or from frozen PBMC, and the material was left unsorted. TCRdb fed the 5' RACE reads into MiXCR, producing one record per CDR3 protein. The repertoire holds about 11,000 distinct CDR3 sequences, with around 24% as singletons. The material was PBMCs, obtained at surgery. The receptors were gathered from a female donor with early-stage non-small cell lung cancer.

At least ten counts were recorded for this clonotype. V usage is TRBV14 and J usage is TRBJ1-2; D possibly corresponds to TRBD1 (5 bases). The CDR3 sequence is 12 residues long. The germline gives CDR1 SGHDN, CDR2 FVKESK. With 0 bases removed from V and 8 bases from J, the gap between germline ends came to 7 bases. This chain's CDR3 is CASSQERGGYTF. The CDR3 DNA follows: TGTGCCAGCAGCCAAGAAAGGGGCGGCTACACCTTC.

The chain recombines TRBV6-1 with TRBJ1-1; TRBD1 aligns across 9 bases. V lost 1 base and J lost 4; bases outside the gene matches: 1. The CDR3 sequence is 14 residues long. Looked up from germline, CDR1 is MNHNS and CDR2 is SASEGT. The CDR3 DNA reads TGTGCCAGCAGTGAAGTGGGACAGGGCACTGAAGCTTTCTTT. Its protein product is CASSEVGQGTEAFF.

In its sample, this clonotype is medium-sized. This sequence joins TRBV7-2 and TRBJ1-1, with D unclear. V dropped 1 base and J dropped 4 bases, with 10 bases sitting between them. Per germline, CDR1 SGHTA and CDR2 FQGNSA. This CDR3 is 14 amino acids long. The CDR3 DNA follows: TGTGCCAGCAGCTTAGGAATGGCGGGCACTGAAGCTTTCTTT. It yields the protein CASSLGMAGTEAFF.

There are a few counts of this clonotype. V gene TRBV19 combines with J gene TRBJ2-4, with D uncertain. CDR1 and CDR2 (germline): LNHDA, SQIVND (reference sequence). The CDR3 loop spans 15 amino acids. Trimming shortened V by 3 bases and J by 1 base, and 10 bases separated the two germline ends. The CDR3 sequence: CASSMGYNAKNIQYF. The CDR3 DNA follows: TGTGCCAGTAGTATGGGGTACAACGCCAAAAACATTCAGTACTTC.

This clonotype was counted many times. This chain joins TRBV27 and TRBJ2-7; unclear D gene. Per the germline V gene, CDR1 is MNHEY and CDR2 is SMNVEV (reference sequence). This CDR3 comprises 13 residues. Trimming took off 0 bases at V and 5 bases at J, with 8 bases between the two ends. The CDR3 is CASSLSARNEQYF. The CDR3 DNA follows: TGTGCCAGCAGTTTATCGGCTCGGAACGAGCAGTACTTC.

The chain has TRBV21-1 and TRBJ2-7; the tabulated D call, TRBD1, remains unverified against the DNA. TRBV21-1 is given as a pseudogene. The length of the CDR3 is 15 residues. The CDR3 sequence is CAAGGGAYGSYERYF. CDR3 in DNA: TGTGCTGCAGGGGGGGGCGCATATGGCTCCTACGAGCGGTACTTC.

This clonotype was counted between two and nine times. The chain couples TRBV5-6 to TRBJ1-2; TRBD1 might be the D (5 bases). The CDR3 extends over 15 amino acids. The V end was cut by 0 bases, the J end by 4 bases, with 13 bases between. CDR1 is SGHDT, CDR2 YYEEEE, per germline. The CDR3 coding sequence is TGTGCCAGCAGCTTGGATCGGGGGATTCTCTATGGCTACACCTTC. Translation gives CASSLDRGILYGYTF. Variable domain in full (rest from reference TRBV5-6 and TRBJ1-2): DAGVTQSPTHLIKTRGQQVTLRCSPKSGHDTVSWYQQALGQGPQFIFQYYEEEERQRGNFPDRFSGHQFPNYSSELNVNALLLGDSALYLCASSLDRGILYGYTFGSGTRLTVV.

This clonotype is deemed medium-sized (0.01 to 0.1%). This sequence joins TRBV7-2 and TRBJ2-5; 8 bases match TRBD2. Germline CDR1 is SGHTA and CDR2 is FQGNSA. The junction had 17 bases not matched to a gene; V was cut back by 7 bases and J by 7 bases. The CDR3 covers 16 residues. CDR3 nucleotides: TGTGCCAGCACCCGGGGGGCTAGCGGGCGCCAGGGGACCCAGTACTTC. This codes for CASTRGASGRQGTQYF.

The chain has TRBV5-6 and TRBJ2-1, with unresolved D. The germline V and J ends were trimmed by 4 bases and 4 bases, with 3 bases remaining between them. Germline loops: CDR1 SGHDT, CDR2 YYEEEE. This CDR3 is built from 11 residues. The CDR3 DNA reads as TGTGCCAGCAGCACTTACAATGAGCAGTTCTTC. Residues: CASSTYNEQFF. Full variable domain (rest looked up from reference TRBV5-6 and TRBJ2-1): DAGVTQSPTHLIKTRGQQVTLRCSPKSGHDTVSWYQQALGQGPQFIFQYYEEEERQRGNFPDRFSGHQFPNYSSELNVNALLLGDSALYLCASSTYNEQFFGPGTRLTVL.

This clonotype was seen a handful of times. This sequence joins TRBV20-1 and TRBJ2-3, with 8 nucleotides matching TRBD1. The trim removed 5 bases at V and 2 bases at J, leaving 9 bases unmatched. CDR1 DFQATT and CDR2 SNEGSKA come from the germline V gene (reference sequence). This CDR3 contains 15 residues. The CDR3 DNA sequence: TGCAGTGCTTTTATAGGACAGGGCTTCACAGATACGCAGTATTTT. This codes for CSAFIGQGFTDTQYF.